A single sample is the source of the 13 T cell receptor beta chains below, sequenced in a study of Tregs in tolerant kidney transplant recipients. Mixed chimerism was transient after nonmyeloablative marrow transplants from related graft donors. Repertoires were generated with immunoSEQ multiplex PCR, while TCRdb's copy carries only in-frame clones and drops some. Of tens of thousands of clones in the sample, 93% were seen once. The material sequenced was CD4+ T cells from blood (PBMCs), taken 12 months after the transplant. All receptors derive from a human patient who received a combined kidney and bone marrow transplant. Some T cells may be transferred from the graft donor.

The chain combines TRBV7-2 with TRBJ2-5; tentatively, D is TRBD2 (6 bases). V was clipped by 3 bases and J by 2 bases, with 13 bases between them. Germline lookup yields CDR1 SGHTA and CDR2 FQGNSA. The CDR3 extends over 15 amino acids. CDR3 protein: CASSFQRGIQETQYF. The CDR3 DNA follows: TGTGCCAGCAGCTTCCAACGGGGGATACAAGAGACCCAGTACTTC. Full variable domain (missing parts from reference TRBV7-2 and TRBJ2-5): GAGVSQSPSNKVTEKGKDVELRCDPISGHTALYWYRQSLGQGLEFLIYFQGNSAPDKSGLPSDRFSAERTGGSVSTLTIQRTQQEDSAVYLCASSFQRGIQETQYFGPGTRLLVL.

This chain uses TRBV7-9 with TRBJ2-3; the D gene is possibly TRBD2 (5 bases). This CDR3 spans 17 amino acids. Germline V CDR1 and CDR2: SEHNR, FQNEAQ (reference sequence). Trimming removed 5 bases from V and 9 bases from J, with 27 bases in between. The CDR3 here is CASSNQQTSSLFATQYF. The CDR3 DNA reads as TGTGCCAGCAGCAATCAGCAAACTAGTTCCCTCTTTGCCACGCAGTATTTT.

V is TRBV6-1 and J is TRBJ2-7; TRBD2 matches at 7 bases. CDR1 MNHNS and CDR2 SASEGT come from the germline V gene. The CDR3 covers 15 residues. Trimming cost V 0 bases and J 3 bases; bases outside gene matches: 5. The CDR3 loop is CASSEAGRVLYEQYF. CDR3 bases: TGTGCCAGCAGTGAAGCGGGGAGGGTACTCTACGAGCAGTACTTC.

This clone showed up just a few times. The chain recombines TRBV10-3 with TRBJ2-7, with 8 positions matching TRBD1. The CDR3 runs to 15 residues. Germline V gene data show CDR1 as ENHRY and CDR2 as SYGVKD. The V and J ends lost 1 base and 2 bases, in that order; junction bases with no gene match: 4. The CDR3 DNA is TGTGCCATCAGTGAGTTGGGACAGGCGACCTACGAGCAGTACTTC. It yields the protein CAISELGQATYEQYF.

The chain is built from TRBV5-1 and TRBJ2-1; perhaps TRBD2 as D (5 bases). The CDR3 runs to 14 residues. Deletions cut 6 bases from V and 10 bases from J, with 20 bases between. CDR1 is SGHRS, CDR2 YFSETQ, per germline. This CDR3 is CASKSLGPLEEQFF. CDR3 nucleotides: TGCGCCAGCAAGTCACTAGGCCCCTTAGAGGAGCAGTTCTTC.

The V and J genes are TRBV7-3 and TRBJ2-1, with TRBD2 as a possible D gene (5 bases). The germline CDR1 and CDR2 sequences are SGHTA and FQGTGA. CDR3 length: 12 residues. The V gene lost 2 bases and the J gene lost 9 bases, with 8 bases spanning the gap. DNA for the CDR3: TGTGCCAGCAGCTTATACAGCGGTGAGCAGTTCTTC. This sequence encodes CASSLYSGEQFF.

This clone has more than one count but fewer than ten. The CDR3 bases are TGCGCCAGCAGCCCGGGACTAGCGGGAGTTACCTACGAGCAGTACTTC. Its protein is CASSPGLAGVTYEQYF. The chain is built from TRBV5-1 and TRBJ2-7, with 14 positions matching TRBD2. The CDR3 spans 16 residues. V was clipped by 4 bases and J by 2 bases; unmatched bases: 5. CDR1 is SGHRS, CDR2 YFSETQ, per germline.

J is TRBJ2-1 and V is TRBV5-1; TRBD2 agrees at 14 bases. The germline V gene encodes CDR1 SGHRS and CDR2 YFSETQ. V gave up 4 bases and J gave up 4 bases; unmatched junction bases: 1. The CDR3 consists of 15 residues. CDR3 in DNA: TGCGCCAGCAGCGGGACTAGCGGGAGTTACAATGAGCAGTTCTTC. Its protein is CASSGTSGSYNEQFF.

The chain combines TRBV18 with TRBJ2-5; 8 bases agree with TRBD1. V gave up 3 bases and J gave up 5 bases; unmatched junction bases: 11. CDR1 KGHSH and CDR2 LQKENI come from the germline V gene. This CDR3 contains 16 residues. CDR3 protein: CASSPQWFRGQETQYF. The CDR3 DNA follows: TGTGCCAGCTCACCCCAGTGGTTCAGGGGGCAGGAGACCCAGTACTTC.

The CDR3 sequence: CASTNRRAGETQYF. CDR3 nucleotide sequence: TGTGCCAGCACGAACCGCCGGGCGGGAGAGACCCAGTACTTC. The chain has TRBV5-4 and TRBJ2-7; TRBD2 might be the D (5 bases). The end of the DNA fits TRBJ2-5 better, so the J call may be wrong. CDR3 length: 14 amino acids. Germline V CDR1 and CDR2: SGHNT, YYREEE (reference sequence).

The chain couples TRBV27 to TRBJ2-5; tentative D call: TRBD2 (6 bases). Germline CDR1 is MNHEY and CDR2 is SMNVEV (reference sequence). Trimming shortened V by 5 bases and J by 2 bases, and 15 bases separated the two germline ends. The length of the CDR3 is 15 residues. The CDR3 is CASSPLGRKQETQYF. CDR3 bases: TGTGCCAGCAGTCCGTTGGGGAGGAAACAAGAGACCCAGTACTTC.

This clone showed up just a few times. The V call is TRBV29-1, the J call TRBJ2-5; 8 bases fit TRBD1. The CDR3 extends over 12 amino acids. The ends lost 5 bases at V and 2 bases at J; junction bases unmatched: 1. Germline V gives CDR1 SQVTM, CDR2 ANQGSEA. The CDR3 coding sequence is TGCAGCGTTTACAGGGGGCAAGAGACCCAGTACTTC. This gives the protein CSVYRGQETQYF.

The V gene is TRBV25-1, the J gene TRBJ2-1; D gene ambiguous. Germline V gene sequence: CDR1 MGHDK, CDR2 SYGVNS. V was pared by 2 bases and J by 1 base, with 12 bases between. This CDR3 has 16 amino acids. Here the CDR3 reads CASSERSARSYNEQFF. The CDR3 coding sequence is TGTGCCAGCAGTGAACGGAGCGCAAGATCCTACAATGAGCAGTTCTTC.